The TCR beta chain described here comes from a study of cytomegalovirus exposure and HLA in healthy donors. Comments on this clone: Its antigen is currently unknown.

Study-wide points: While the bulk of TCR sequences proved rare, some public TCRs turned up in many donors.

Here immunoSEQ multiplex PCR was the method, and the copy in TCRdb shows in-frame clones only, minus some. Here the sample spans about 340,000 clones, 80% to 90% being singletons. Separation from the roughly 700-subject first cohort characterized the roughly 120-subject validation cohort, to which the donors belonged. This receptor was obtained from a young woman in good health and CMV-seronegative. What was sequenced was PBMCs.

CDR3 sequence reads: CASSRDGGGSSYEQYF. The CDR3 DNA is TGTGCCAGCAGCCGGGACGGGGGAGGCAGCTCCTACGAGCAGTACTTC. The gene calls are TRBV5-4 and TRBJ2-7, with a possible D match to TRBD2 (6 bases). CDR3 length equals 16 residues. Germline assignment: CDR1 SGHNT and CDR2 YYREEE (reference sequence). Trimming shortened V by 4 bases and J by 0 bases, and 17 bases separated the two germline ends.